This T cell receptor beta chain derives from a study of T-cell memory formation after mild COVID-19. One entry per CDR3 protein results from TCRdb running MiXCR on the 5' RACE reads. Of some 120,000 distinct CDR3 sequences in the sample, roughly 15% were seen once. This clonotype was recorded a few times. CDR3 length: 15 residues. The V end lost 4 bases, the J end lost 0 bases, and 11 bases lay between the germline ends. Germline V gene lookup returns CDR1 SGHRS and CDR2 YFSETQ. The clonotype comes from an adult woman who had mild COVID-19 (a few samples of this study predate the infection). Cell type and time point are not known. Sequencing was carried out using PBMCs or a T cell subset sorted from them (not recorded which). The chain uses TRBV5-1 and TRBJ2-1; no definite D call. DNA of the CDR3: TGCGCCAGCAGCCCCCCCAGTAGCTCCTACAATGAGCAGTTCTTC. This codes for CASSPPSSSYNEQFF. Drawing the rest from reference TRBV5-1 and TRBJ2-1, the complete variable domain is KAGVTQTPRYLIKTRGQQVTLSCSPISGHRSVSWYQQTPGQGLQFLFEYFSETQRNKGNFPGRFSGRQFSNSRSEMNVSTLELGDSALYLCASSPPSSSYNEQFFGPGTRLTVL.